These 8 T cell receptor beta chains came from one sample sequenced in a study of T-cell memory formation after mild COVID-19 (dated by TCRdb to the early 2020s). Libraries were built with 5' RACE. Sequencing relied on an Illumina NovaSeq 6000. TCRdb reprocessed the public reads (quality trimming at Q25 with fastp, clone calling with MiXCR) and kept in-frame beta chains. Rows are unified per CDR3 protein, each entry keeping the most common DNA and genes. In all, the sample holds about 140,000 distinct CDR3 sequences, and roughly 13% of those were seen once. Jointly, the top ten make up more than 25% of the sample. Sequenced: PBMCs or a T cell subset sorted from them (not recorded which). The receptors were gathered from an adult woman who had mild COVID-19 (a few samples of this study predate the infection). The sample titles of this study are shuffled in the database, so cell type and time point are left out; the donor was told from shared clones.

The sample holds a few counts of this clonotype. The chain recombines TRBV5-1 with TRBJ1-1; D is uncertain. The CDR3 is 15 residues long. Germline-derived CDR1 and CDR2 are SGHRS and YFSETQ. V was shortened by 0 bases and J by 0 bases, with 9 bases between the two germline ends. The CDR3 DNA reads TGCGCCAGCAGCTTGGCCGGCAGTTTGAACACTGAAGCTTTCTTT. Encoded protein: CASSLAGSLNTEAFF.

V usage is TRBV4-1 and J usage is TRBJ2-3; 12 bases agree with TRBD2. Germline CDR1 is MGHRA and CDR2 is YSYEKL. The CDR3 totals 16 residues. After removal of 5 bases from V and 2 bases from J, the junction contained 5 bases not matched to a gene. This CDR3 reads CASSSGTSGPTDTQYF. The DNA for the CDR3 is TGCGCCAGCAGCTCCGGGACTAGCGGGCCCACAGATACGCAGTATTTT.

This clonotype was seen more than once but under ten times. V gene TRBV6-5 combines with J gene TRBJ2-1; TRBD1 aligns across 9 bases. From germline, CDR1 is MNHEY and CDR2 SVGAGI. V shed 2 bases, J shed 0 bases, and the junction held 2 bases outside the gene matches. The CDR3 covers 16 residues. CDR3 nucleotides: TGTGCCAGCAGTTACGCGGGACAGGGCTCCTACAATGAGCAGTTCTTC. Translating it yields CASSYAGQGSYNEQFF.

This clonotype has more than one count but fewer than ten. This rearrangement joins TRBV12-3 or TRBV12-4 to TRBJ2-2; no clear D gene. The CDR3 contains 14 residues. The ends were cut back, 1 base at V and 1 base at J, with 4 bases in the middle. This chain's CDR3 is CASSLERNTGELFF. For the CDR3, the DNA is TGTGCCAGCAGTTTAGAAAGGAACACCGGGGAGCTGTTTTTT.

The J gene is TRBJ2-1, the V gene TRBV12-3 or TRBV12-4; 7 positions match TRBD2. V was pared by 7 bases and J by 2 bases, with 5 bases of the junction left unmatched. This CDR3 has 14 residues. CDR3 sequence (DNA): TGTGCCAGCACCCGGGGGGAGACCTACAATGAGCAGTTCTTC. Translated, it gives CASTRGETYNEQFF.

The chain is built from TRBV4-1 and TRBJ2-1; 13 nucleotides line up with TRBD2. The V and J ends lost 5 bases and 7 bases, in that order; junction bases with no gene match: 8. This CDR3 is built from 16 residues. Germline V gene lookup returns CDR1 MGHRA and CDR2 YSYEKL. CDR3 coding DNA: TGCGCCAGCAGCTCCACTAGCGGGAGGGCCGGGAATGAGCAGTTCTTC. Its translation: CASSSTSGRAGNEQFF.

In this sample, this clonotype turned up a few times. This sequence joins TRBV6-5 and TRBJ2-1; 10 bases fit TRBD1. The germline V gene encodes CDR1 MNHEY and CDR2 SVGAGI. This CDR3 spans 18 amino acids. With V trimmed by 2 bases and J by 2 bases, 9 bases remained unmatched. The CDR3 nucleotides read TGTGCCAGCAGTTACCCCAGGGGGGGACAGGGGACCTACAATGAGCAGTTCTTC. Translation: CASSYPRGGQGTYNEQFF.

The rearrangement joins TRBV24-1 to TRBJ2-1, with a tentative D call TRBD1 (6 bases). The CDR3 loop spans 13 amino acids. Germline CDR1 and CDR2: KGHDR and SFDVKD. V was cut by 2 bases and J by 8 bases, with 9 bases left in between. The CDR3 bases are TGTGCCACCAGTGATTACAGGGTCGATGAGCAGTTCTTC. Amino acid sequence: CATSDYRVDEQFF.